This T cell receptor (beta chain) was captured in a study of T-cell reconstitution after alpha-beta-depleted transplantation in children. Study-wide results and caveats: Expanded graft clones numbering several hundred reportedly gave rise to alpha-beta T cells about two months after transplant.

Germline V lookup: CDR1 SGHTA, CDR2 FQGNSA. V was clipped by 1 base and J by 2 bases; unmatched bases: 2. This CDR3 region has 15 residues. This clonotype was counted at least ten times. Its target is unknown. For TCRbeta, the library was prepared with unique molecular identifiers. TCRdb independently ran MiXCR on the PCR reads; one entry per CDR3 protein. The repertoire holds around 250,000 distinct CDR3 sequences, with roughly 26% as singletons. This chain connects TRBV7-2 to TRBJ1-3; 7 nucleotides agree with TRBD1. This sequence originates from a girl aged 2-10 years with Fanconi anemia, due to receive a stem cell transplant. The sequencing here drew on PBMCs, taken before TCRalphabeta/CD19-depleted stem cell transplant. This chain's CDR3 is CASSLDRGPGNTIYF. The CDR3 nucleotides read TGTGCCAGCAGCTTAGACAGGGGACCTGGAAACACCATATATTTT.